The 2 T cell receptor beta chains below come from one sample, sequenced in a study of T cell changes during pregnancy in multiple sclerosis. Libraries were prepared by immunoSEQ multiplex PCR; TCRdb keeps only in-frame clonotypes and omits some of them. This repertoire shows roughly 52,000 clones, roughly 94% found once; its top ten account for less than 4.5%. Specimen: CD8+ T cells from peripheral blood mononuclear cells, collected in the third trimester of pregnancy. The receptors here all came from a female donor with multiple sclerosis, enrolled in a pregnancy study.

The genes are TRBV5-5 and TRBJ2-6; D is perhaps TRBD1 (6 bases). V lost 4 bases and J lost 0, with 17 bases in between. Per germline, CDR1 SGHKS and CDR2 YYEKEE (reference sequence). This CDR3 spans 18 amino acids. CDR3 DNA: TGTGCCAGCAGCCCCTGGACAGTCCCTCTCTCTGGGGCCAACGTCCTGACTTTC. Protein: CASSPWTVPLSGANVLTF. Supplemented by reference TRBV5-5 and TRBJ2-6, the full variable domain reads DAGVTQSPTHLIKTRGQQVTLRCSPISGHKSVSWYQQVLGQGPQFIFQYYEKEERGRGNFPDRFSARQFPNYSSELNVNALLLGDSALYLCASSPWTVPLSGANVLTFGAGSRLTVL.

The chain couples TRBV18 to TRBJ1-3, with a tentative D call TRBD1 (6 bases). In germline, CDR1 is KGHSH, CDR2 LQKENI. The CDR3 covers 16 residues. V was cut by 0 bases and J by 0 bases, with 9 bases left in between. In DNA form, the CDR3 reads TGTGCCAGCTCACCACCGACAGGAAGCTCTGGAAACACCATATATTTT. The encoded protein is CASSPPTGSSGNTIYF.